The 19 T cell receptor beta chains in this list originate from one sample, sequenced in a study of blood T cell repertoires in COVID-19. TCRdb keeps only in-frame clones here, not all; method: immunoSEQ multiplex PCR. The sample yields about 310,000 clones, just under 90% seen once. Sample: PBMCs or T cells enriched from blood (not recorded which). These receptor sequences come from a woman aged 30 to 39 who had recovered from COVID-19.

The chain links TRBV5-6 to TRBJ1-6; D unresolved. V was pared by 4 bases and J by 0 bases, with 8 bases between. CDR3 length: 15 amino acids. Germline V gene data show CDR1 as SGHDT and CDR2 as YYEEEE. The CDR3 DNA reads TGTGCCAGCAGCCCGGGGAGCTCCTATAATTCACCCCTCCACTTT. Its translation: CASSPGSSYNSPLHF.

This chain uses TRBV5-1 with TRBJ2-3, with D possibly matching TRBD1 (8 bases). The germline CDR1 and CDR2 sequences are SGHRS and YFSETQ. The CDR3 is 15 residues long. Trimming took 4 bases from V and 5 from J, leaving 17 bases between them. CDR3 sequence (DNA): TGCGCCAGCAGCCGGGAGGACAGGGAGGGAGATACGCAGTATTTT. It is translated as CASSREDREGDTQYF.

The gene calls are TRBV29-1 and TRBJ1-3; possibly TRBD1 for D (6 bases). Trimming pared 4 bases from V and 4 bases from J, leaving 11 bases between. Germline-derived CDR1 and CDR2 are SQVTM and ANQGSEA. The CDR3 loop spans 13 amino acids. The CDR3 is CSVARTEGNTIYF. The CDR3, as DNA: TGCAGCGTTGCGAGGACAGAAGGAAACACCATATATTTT.

The CDR3 is CASSQGQFGGELFF. CDR3 sequence (DNA): TGCGCCAGCAGCCAAGGACAGTTTGGCGGGGAGCTGTTTTTT. The chain links TRBV4-1 to TRBJ2-2, with D possibly matching TRBD1 (5 bases). Trimming removed 1 base from V and 7 bases from J, with 10 bases in between. This CDR3 is built from 14 residues. CDR1 is MGHRA, CDR2 YSYEKL, per germline.

The CDR3 DNA is TGCGCCAGCAGCCATCGACTAGCGGGAACATCCGACAGCACAGATACGCAGTATTTT. Translating gives CASSHRLAGTSDSTDTQYF. This chain links TRBV4-1 with TRBJ2-3; 11 bases agree with TRBD2. V was clipped by 3 bases and J by 0 bases; unmatched bases: 11. This CDR3 is 19 amino acids long. In germline, CDR1 is MGHRA, CDR2 YSYEKL.

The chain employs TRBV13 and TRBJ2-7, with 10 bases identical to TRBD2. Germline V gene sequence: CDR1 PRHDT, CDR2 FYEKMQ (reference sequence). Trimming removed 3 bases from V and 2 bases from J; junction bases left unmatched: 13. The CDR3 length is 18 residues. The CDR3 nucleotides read TGTGCCAGCAGCTTTCAGACTACCCTAGCGGGGGTTGCCTACGAGCAGTACTTC. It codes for CASSFQTTLAGVAYEQYF.

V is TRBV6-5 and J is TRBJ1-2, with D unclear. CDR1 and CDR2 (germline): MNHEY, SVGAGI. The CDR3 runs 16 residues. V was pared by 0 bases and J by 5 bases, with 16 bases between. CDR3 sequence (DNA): TGTGCCAGCAGTTACTCGGCCAGGTTAGGCTTTTATGGCTACACCTTC. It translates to CASSYSARLGFYGYTF.

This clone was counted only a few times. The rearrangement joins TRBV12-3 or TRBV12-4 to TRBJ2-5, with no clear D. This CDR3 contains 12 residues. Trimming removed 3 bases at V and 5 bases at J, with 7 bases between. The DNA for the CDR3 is TGTGCCAGCAGTTTGGTGCAGGAGACCCAGTACTTC. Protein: CASSLVQETQYF.

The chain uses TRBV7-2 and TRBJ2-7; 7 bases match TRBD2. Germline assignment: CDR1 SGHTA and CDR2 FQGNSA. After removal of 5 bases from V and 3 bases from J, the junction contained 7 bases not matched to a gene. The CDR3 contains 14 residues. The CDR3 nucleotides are TGTGCCAGCAGCCCCTCCGGGGGGAACTACGAGCAGTACTTC. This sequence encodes CASSPSGGNYEQYF.

CDR3 in amino acids: CASSLGTGGGGQETQYF. The CDR3, as DNA: TGTGCCAGCAGCTTGGGAACGGGTGGCGGGGGCCAAGAGACCCAGTACTTC. The rearrangement links TRBV5-6 to TRBJ2-5; the match to TRBD2 covers 7 bases. V was pared by 0 bases and J by 1 base, with 9 bases of the junction left unmatched. The CDR3 length is 17 residues. In germline, CDR1 is SGHDT, CDR2 YYEEEE.

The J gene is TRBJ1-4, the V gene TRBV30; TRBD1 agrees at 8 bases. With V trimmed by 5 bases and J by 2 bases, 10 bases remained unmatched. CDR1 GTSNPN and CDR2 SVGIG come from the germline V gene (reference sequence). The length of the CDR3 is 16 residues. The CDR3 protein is CAWGAGRTGTNEKLFF. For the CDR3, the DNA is TGTGCCTGGGGGGCAGGGAGGACAGGGACTAATGAAAAACTGTTTTTT.

The CDR3 reads CASSLDSQGEQFF. CDR3 DNA sequence: TGTGCCAGCAGCTTAGATTCGCAGGGCGAGCAGTTCTTC. The chain links TRBV11-3 to TRBJ2-1; D may be TRBD1 (5 bases). Germline V gives CDR1 SGHNT, CDR2 YENEEA. CDR3 length: 13 amino acids. Trimming stripped 0 bases from V and 10 bases from J, with 10 bases between.

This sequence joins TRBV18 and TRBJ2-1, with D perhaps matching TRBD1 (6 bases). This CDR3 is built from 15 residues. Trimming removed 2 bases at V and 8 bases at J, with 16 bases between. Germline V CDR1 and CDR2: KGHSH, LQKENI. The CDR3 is CASSPGAGARDEQFF. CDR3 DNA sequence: TGTGCCAGCTCACCAGGCGCAGGGGCTAGGGATGAGCAGTTCTTC. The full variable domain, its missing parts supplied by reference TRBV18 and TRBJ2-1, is NAGVMQNPRHLVRRRGQEARLRCSPMKGHSHVYWYRQLPEEGLKFMVYLQKENIIDESGMPKERFSAEFPKEGPSILRIQQVVRGDSAAYFCASSPGAGARDEQFFGPGTRLTVL.

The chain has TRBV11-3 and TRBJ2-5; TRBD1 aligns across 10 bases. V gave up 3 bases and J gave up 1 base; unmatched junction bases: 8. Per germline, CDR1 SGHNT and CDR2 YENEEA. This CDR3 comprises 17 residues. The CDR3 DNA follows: TGTGCCAGCAGCTTTGGGACAGGGGCGCTAACCCAAGAGACCCAGTACTTC. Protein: CASSFGTGALTQETQYF.

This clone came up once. In DNA, the CDR3 is TGTGCCAGCAGCTTAAGCGGGAGGGCCTCCGGGGAGCTGTTTTTT. Its protein product is CASSLSGRASGELFF. This rearrangement joins TRBV7-3 to TRBJ2-2; 9 bases match TRBD2. V lost 1 base to trimming and J lost 6 bases; unmatched junction nucleotides: 3. The CDR3 runs 15 residues. CDR1 is SGHTA and CDR2 is FQGTGA in the germline V gene.

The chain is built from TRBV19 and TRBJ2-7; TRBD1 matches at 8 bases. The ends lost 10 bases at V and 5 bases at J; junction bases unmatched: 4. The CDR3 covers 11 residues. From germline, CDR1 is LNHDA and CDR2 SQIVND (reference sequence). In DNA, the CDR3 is TGTGCCACCCTGGACAGGGACGAGCAGTACTTC. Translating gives CATLDRDEQYF.

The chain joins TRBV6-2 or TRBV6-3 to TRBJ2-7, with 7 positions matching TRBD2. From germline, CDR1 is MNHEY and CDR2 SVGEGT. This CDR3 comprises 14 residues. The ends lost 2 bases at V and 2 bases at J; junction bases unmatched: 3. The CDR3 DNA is TGTGCCAGCAGTTACGGGCTAGCGGCCTACGAGCAGTACTTC. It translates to CASSYGLAAYEQYF.

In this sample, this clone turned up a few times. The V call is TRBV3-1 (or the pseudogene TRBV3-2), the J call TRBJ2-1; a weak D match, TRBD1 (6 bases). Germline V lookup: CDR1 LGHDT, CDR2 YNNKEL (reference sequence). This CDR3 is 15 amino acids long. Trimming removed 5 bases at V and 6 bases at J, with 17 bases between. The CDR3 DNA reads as TGTGCCAGCAGCTTTACAGGGTCAGGGGCCAATGAGCAGTTCTTC. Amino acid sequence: CASSFTGSGANEQFF.

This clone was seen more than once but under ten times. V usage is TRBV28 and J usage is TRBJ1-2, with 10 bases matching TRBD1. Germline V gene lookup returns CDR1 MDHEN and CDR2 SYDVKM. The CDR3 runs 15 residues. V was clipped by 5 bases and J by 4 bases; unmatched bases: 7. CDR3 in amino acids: CASSPRQGASYGYTF. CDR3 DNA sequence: TGTGCCAGCAGTCCCCGACAGGGGGCTAGCTATGGCTACACCTTC.